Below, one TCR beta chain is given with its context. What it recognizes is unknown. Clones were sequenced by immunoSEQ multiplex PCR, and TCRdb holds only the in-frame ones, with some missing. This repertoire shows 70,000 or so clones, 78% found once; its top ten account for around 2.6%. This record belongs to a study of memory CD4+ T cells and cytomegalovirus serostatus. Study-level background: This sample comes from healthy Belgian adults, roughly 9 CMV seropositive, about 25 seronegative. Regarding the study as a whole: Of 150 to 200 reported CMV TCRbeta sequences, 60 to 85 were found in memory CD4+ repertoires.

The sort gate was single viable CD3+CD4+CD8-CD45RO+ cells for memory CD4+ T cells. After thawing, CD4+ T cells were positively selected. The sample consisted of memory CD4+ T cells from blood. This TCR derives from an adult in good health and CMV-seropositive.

In DNA, the CDR3 is TGTGCCAGCAGGAAGACAGCTAATAATTCACCCCTCCACTTT. Encoded protein: CASRKTANNSPLHF. The gene calls are TRBV2 and TRBJ1-6, with a weak D call TRBD1 (5 bases). The CDR3 totals 14 residues. With 6 bases removed from V and 5 bases from J, the gap between germline ends came to 11 bases. CDR1 is SNHLY, CDR2 FYNNEI, per germline. Full variable domain (rest looked up from reference TRBV2 and TRBJ1-6): EPEVTQTPSHQVTQMGQEVILRCVPISNHLYFYWYRQILGQKVEFLVSFYNNEISEKSEIFDDQFSVERPDGSNFTLKIRSTKLEDSAMYFCASRKTANNSPLHFGNGTRLTVT.